The sequence of this TCR beta chain was determined in a study of blood T cell repertoires in COVID-19. Study at large: Samples came from the United States, Italy and Spain, spanning acute and convalescent COVID-19.

Patients in Seattle were enrolled during active infection, then followed longitudinally. TCRdb keeps only in-frame clones here, not all; method: immunoSEQ multiplex PCR. The sample carries 270,000 or so clones, about four fifths recorded once. Trimming pared 2 bases from V and 4 bases from J, leaving 17 bases between. CDR1 is GTSNPN and CDR2 is SVGIG in the germline V gene (reference sequence). This CDR3 comprises 15 residues. The source material was peripheral blood. V gene TRBV30 combines with J gene TRBJ1-1; D is undetermined. The receptor's source is a human donor with COVID-19, enrolled during active disease. The donor label of this sample is uncertain. CDR3 sequence (DNA): TGTGCCTGGAGTTTCGGGTCGGCCGGCGGCACTGAAGCTTTCTTT. This sequence encodes CAWSFGSAGGTEAFF. The entire variable domain, with the rest obtained from reference TRBV30 and TRBJ1-1, is as follows: SQTIHQWPATLVQPVGSPLSLECTVEGTSNPNLYWYRQAAGRGLQLLFYSVGIGQISSEVPQNLSASRPQDRQFILSSKKLLLSDSGFYLCAWSFGSAGGTEAFFGQGTRLTVV.